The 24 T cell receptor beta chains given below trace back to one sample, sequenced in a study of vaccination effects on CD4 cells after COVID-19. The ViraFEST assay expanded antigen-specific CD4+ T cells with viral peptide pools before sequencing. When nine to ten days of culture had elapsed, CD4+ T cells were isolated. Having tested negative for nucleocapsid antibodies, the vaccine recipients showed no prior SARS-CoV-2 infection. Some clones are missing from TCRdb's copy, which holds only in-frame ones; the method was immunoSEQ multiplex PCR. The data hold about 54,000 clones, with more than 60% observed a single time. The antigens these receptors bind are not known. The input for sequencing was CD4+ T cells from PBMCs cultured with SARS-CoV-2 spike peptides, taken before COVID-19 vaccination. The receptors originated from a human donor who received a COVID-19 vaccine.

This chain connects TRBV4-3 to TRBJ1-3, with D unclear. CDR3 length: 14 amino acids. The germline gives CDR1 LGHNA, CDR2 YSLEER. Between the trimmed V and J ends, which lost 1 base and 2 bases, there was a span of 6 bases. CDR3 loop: CASSQGPPGNTIYF. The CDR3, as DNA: TGCGCCAGCAGCCAAGGGCCCCCTGGAAACACCATATATTTT.

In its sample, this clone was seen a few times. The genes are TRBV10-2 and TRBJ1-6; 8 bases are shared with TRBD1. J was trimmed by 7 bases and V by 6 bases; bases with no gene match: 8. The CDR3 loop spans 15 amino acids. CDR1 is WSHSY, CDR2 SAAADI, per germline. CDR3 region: CASRLETGDNSPLHF. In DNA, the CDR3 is TGCGCCAGCAGACTGGAGACAGGGGACAATTCACCCCTCCACTTT.

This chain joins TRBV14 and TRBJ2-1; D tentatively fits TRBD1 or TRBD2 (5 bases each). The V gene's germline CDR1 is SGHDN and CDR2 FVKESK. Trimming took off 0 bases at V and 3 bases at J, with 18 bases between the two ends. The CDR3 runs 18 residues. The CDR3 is CASSQDGAWTVIYNEQFF. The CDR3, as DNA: TGTGCCAGCAGCCAAGACGGGGCGTGGACTGTGATCTACAATGAGCAGTTCTTC.

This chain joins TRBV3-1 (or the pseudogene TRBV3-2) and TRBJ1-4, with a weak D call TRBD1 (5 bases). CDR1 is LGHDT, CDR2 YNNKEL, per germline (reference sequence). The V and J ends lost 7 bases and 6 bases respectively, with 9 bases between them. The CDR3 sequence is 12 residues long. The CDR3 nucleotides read TGTGCCAGCAAGGGAGGGGATGAAAAACTGTTTTTT. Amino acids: CASKGGDEKLFF.

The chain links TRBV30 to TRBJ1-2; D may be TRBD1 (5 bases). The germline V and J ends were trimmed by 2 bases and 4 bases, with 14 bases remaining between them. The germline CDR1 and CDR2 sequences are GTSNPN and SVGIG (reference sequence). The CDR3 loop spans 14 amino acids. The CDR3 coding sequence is TGTGCCTGGAGTACAGGACGGCACTTCTATGGCTACACCTTC. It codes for CAWSTGRHFYGYTF.

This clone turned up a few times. CDR3 nucleotides: TGTGCCAGCAGTTTGCCGGGAGCCCCATACAATGAGCAGTTCTTC. Its protein is CASSLPGAPYNEQFF. The chain joins TRBV28 to TRBJ2-1; a weak D match, TRBD2 (6 bases). The CDR3 is 15 amino acids. V was clipped by 3 bases and J by 4 bases, with 13 bases between them. Germline-derived CDR1 and CDR2 are MDHEN and SYDVKM. Supplemented by reference TRBV28 and TRBJ2-1, the full variable domain reads DVKVTQSSRYLVKRTGEKVFLECVQDMDHENMFWYRQDPGLGLRLIYFSYDVKMKEKGDIPEGYSVSREKKERFSLILESASTNQTSMYLCASSLPGAPYNEQFFGPGTRLTVL.

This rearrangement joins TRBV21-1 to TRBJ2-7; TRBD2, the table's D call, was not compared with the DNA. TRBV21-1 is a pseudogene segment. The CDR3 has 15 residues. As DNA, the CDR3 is TGTGCCCCCCGGACGGCGGGAGAGGGCTCCTACGAGCAGTACTTC. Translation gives CAPRTAGEGSYEQYF.

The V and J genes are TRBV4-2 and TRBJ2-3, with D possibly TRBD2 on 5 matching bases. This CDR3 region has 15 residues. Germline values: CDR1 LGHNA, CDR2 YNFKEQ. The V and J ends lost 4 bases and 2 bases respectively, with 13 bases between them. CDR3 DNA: TGTGCCAGCAGCCCAACTAGGGCCTTCACAGATACGCAGTATTTT. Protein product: CASSPTRAFTDTQYF.

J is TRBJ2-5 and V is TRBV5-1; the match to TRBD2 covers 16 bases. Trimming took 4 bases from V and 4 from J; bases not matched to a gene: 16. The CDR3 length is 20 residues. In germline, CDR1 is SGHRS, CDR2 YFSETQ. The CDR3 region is CASSPPGTSGRAGVRETQYF. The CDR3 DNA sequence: TGCGCCAGCAGCCCCCCCGGGACTAGCGGGAGGGCCGGTGTGAGAGAGACCCAGTACTTC.

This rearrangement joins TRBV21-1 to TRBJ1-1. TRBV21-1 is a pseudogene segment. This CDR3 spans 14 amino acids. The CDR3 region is CASSKAEGRTEAFF. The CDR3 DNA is TGTGCCAGCAGCAAAGCGGAGGGGCGGACTGAAGCTTTCTTT.

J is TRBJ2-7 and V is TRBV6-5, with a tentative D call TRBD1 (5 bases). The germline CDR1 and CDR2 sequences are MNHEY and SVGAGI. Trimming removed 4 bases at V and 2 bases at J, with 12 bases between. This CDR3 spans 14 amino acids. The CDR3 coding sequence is TGTGCCAGCAGTTTCGAACAGGTCACCTACGAGCAGTACTTC. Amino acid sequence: CASSFEQVTYEQYF.

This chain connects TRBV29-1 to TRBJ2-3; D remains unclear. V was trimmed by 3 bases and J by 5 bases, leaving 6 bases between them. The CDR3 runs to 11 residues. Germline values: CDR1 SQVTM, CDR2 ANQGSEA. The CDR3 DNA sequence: TGCAGCGTTGACAAGGGAGATACGCAGTATTTT. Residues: CSVDKGDTQYF.

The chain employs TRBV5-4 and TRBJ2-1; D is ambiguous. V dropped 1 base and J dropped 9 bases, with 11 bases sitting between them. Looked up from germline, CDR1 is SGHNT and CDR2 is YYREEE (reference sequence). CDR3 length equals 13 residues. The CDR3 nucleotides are TGTGCCAGCAGCTTGAAACAAATAGGTGAGCAGTTCTTC. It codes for CASSLKQIGEQFF.

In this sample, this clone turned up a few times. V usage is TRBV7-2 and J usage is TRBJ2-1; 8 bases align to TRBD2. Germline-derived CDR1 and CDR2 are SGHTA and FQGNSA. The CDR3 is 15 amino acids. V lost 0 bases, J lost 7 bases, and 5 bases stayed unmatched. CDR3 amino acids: CASSLALGGGNEQFF. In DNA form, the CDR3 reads TGTGCCAGCAGCTTAGCGCTTGGCGGGGGGAATGAGCAGTTCTTC.

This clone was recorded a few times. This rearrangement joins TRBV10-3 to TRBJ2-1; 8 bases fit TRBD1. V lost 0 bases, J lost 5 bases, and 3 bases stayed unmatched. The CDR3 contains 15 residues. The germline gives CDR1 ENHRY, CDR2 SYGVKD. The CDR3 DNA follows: TGTGCCATCAGTGAGTCGGGACAGGCAAACAATGAGCAGTTCTTC. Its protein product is CAISESGQANNEQFF.

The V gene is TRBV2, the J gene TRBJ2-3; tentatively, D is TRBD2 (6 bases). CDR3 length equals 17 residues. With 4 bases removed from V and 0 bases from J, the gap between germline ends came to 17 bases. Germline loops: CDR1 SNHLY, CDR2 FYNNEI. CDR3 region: CASSGLGGGTSTDTQYF. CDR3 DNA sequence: TGTGCCAGCAGTGGGCTGGGTGGCGGGACTAGCACAGATACGCAGTATTTT.

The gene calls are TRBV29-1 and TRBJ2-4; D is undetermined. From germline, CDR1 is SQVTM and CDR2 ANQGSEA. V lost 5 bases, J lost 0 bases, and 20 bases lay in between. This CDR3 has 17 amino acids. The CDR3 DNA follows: TGCAGCGTTCTCCGGCGGCCTGATAGACTAGCCAAAAACATTCAGTACTTC. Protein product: CSVLRRPDRLAKNIQYF.

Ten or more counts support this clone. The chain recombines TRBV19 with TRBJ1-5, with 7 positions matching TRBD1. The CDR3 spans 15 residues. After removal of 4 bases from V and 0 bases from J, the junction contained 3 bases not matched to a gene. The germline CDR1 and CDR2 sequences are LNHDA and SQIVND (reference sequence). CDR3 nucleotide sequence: TGTGCCAGTAGTAGGGACAGCGATAGCAATCAGCCCCAGCATTTT. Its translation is CASSRDSDSNQPQHF.

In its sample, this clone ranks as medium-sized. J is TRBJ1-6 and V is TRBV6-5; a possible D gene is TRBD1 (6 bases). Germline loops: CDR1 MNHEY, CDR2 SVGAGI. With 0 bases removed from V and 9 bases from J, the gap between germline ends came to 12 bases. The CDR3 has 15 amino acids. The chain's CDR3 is CASSYSGGSISPLHF. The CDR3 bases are TGTGCCAGCAGTTACTCGGGGGGCAGCATTTCACCCCTCCACTTT.

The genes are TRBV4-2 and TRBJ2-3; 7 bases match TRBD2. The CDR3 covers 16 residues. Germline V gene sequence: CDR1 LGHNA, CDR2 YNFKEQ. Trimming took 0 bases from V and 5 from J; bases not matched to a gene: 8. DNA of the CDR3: TGTGCCAGCAGCCAAGATAGTCTAGCGGCGGGAGATACGCAGTATTTT. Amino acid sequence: CASSQDSLAAGDTQYF.

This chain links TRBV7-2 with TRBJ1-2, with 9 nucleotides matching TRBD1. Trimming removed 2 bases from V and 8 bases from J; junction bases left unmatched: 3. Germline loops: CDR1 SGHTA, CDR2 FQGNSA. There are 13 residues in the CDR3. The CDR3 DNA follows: TGTGCCAGCAGCTTACGGACAGGGGAAGGCTACACCTTC. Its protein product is CASSLRTGEGYTF.

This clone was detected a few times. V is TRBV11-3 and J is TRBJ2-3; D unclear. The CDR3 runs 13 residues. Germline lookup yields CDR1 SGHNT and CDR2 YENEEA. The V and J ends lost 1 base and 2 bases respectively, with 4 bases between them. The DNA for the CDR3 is TGTGCCAGCAGCTTAGTCCACACAGATACGCAGTATTTT. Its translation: CASSLVHTDTQYF.

The CDR3 DNA follows: TGTGCCAGCCAAGGGGTGGGATTCTATGGCTACACCTTC. It yields the protein CASQGVGFYGYTF. The rearrangement links TRBV3-1 (or the pseudogene TRBV3-2) to TRBJ1-2, with D possibly TRBD1 on 5 matching bases. Germline-derived CDR1 and CDR2 are LGHDT and YNNKEL (reference sequence). The CDR3 consists of 13 residues. The V gene lost 8 bases and the J gene lost 4 bases, with 14 bases spanning the gap.

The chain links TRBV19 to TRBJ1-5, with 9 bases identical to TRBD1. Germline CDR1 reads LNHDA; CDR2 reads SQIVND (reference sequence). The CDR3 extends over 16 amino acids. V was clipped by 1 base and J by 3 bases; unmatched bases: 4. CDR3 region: CASSIGRDRDNQPQHF. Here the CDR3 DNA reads TGTGCCAGTAGTATAGGCCGGGACAGGGACAATCAGCCCCAGCATTTT.